The 31 T cell receptor beta chains presented below share a single source sample, sequenced in a study of T cells in Graves' hyperthyroidism and ophthalmopathy. The TCR beta CDR3 regions underwent amplification using RNA transcripts as the source. First-round RT-PCR targeting the TCR CDR3 was performed with the HTBI primer set. TCRdb re-called the multiplex PCR reads through MiXCR, storing one row per CDR3 protein. The data contain hundreds of thousands of distinct CDR3 sequences, under 15% of them singletons. The specimen was blood. The receptors were sampled from a woman under 30 with Graves' hyperthyroidism.

This chain links TRBV5-1 with TRBJ2-2; 11 nucleotides agree with TRBD1. The V segment lost 0 bases and the J segment 4 bases; nucleotides outside the gene matches: 8. Germline CDR1 reads SGHRS; CDR2 reads YFSETQ. The CDR3 has 18 residues. CDR3 sequence reads: CASSLAGGTGGSTGELFF. The CDR3 coding sequence is TGCGCCAGCAGCTTGGCCGGGGGGACAGGGGGATCCACCGGGGAGCTGTTTTTT.

V gene TRBV10-3 combines with J gene TRBJ2-1; 8 nucleotides agree with TRBD2. This CDR3 has 16 amino acids. Trimming removed 6 bases from V and 9 bases from J; junction bases left unmatched: 16. Germline V CDR1 and CDR2: ENHRY, SYGVKD. The CDR3 region is CAIRWDFGGGYGEQFF. In DNA, the CDR3 is TGTGCCATCAGATGGGATTTCGGGGGGGGATACGGTGAGCAGTTCTTC.

This clonotype has only a few counts. The V and J genes are TRBV19 and TRBJ2-2, with D perhaps assigned TRBD1 or TRBD2 (5 bases each). With 4 bases removed from V and 8 bases from J, the gap between germline ends came to 14 bases. The length of the CDR3 is 14 residues. From germline, CDR1 is LNHDA and CDR2 SQIVND (reference sequence). The CDR3: CASSTRDGPGELFF. The CDR3 DNA reads TGTGCCAGTAGTACCAGGGACGGTCCTGGGGAGCTGTTTTTT.

This clonotype has ten or more counts. The genes are TRBV20-1 and TRBJ2-3; 7 bases fit TRBD2. The J segment lost 0 bases and the V segment lost 4 bases, leaving 4 bases of the junction unmatched. The CDR3 is made up of 14 amino acids. Germline lookup yields CDR1 DFQATT and CDR2 SNEGSKA (reference sequence). The CDR3 region is CSATSGASTDTQYF. CDR3 DNA sequence: TGCAGTGCTACTAGCGGAGCTAGCACAGATACGCAGTATTTT.

This clonotype was picked up many times. The V call is TRBV20-1, the J call TRBJ2-1; 9 bases map to TRBD2. Trimming cost V 3 bases and J 8 bases; bases outside gene matches: 11. Germline values: CDR1 DFQATT, CDR2 SNEGSKA (reference sequence). This CDR3 has 15 residues. The CDR3 here is CSASRRGGVWDEQFF. The CDR3 DNA follows: TGCAGTGCTAGTCGGCGGGGGGGCGTCTGGGATGAGCAGTTCTTC.

This clonotype was counted at least ten times. The rearrangement joins TRBV28 to TRBJ1-6; TRBD1 matches at 7 bases. The CDR3 length is 13 residues. The trim removed 6 bases at V and 6 bases at J, leaving 2 bases unmatched. Looked up from germline, CDR1 is MDHEN and CDR2 is SYDVKM. DNA for the CDR3: TGTGCCAGCAGACAGGGGATTAATTCACCCCTCCACTTT. As protein: CASRQGINSPLHF.

This clonotype was counted between two and nine times. This chain connects TRBV19 to TRBJ2-7; tentative D call: TRBD1 (5 bases). Between the trimmed V and J ends, which lost 0 bases and 2 bases, there was a span of 11 bases. CDR1 and CDR2 (germline): LNHDA, SQIVND (reference sequence). The CDR3 runs to 15 residues. CDR3 protein: CASSIDRAVPYEQYF. CDR3 in DNA: TGTGCCAGTAGTATAGACAGGGCGGTCCCCTACGAGCAGTACTTC. The full variable domain, in which reference TRBV19 and TRBJ2-7 provide the parts outside the CDR3, is DGGITQSPKYLFRKEGQNVTLSCEQNLNHDAMYWYRQDPGQGLRLIYYSQIVNDFQKGDIAEGYSVSREKKESFPLTVTSAQKNPTAFYLCASSIDRAVPYEQYFGPGTRLTVT.

The chain links TRBV9 to TRBJ2-4, with a weak D call TRBD2 (5 bases). Per germline, CDR1 SGDLS and CDR2 YYNGEE. V lost 0 bases to trimming and J lost 6 bases, with 22 bases between them. This CDR3 spans 18 amino acids. CDR3 protein: CASSVESRRGGPGNIQYF. In nucleotides, the CDR3 is TGTGCCAGCAGCGTAGAGTCGCGTAGAGGCGGGCCAGGAAACATTCAGTACTTC.

This clonotype was found many times. The chain carries TRBV5-1 and TRBJ1-2; 7 bases fit TRBD1. Germline V lookup: CDR1 SGHRS, CDR2 YFSETQ. V lost 4 bases and J lost 8; bases outside the gene matches: 14. This CDR3 contains 15 residues. For the CDR3, the DNA is TGCGCCAGCAGCCTATCGCTGACAGGGCCAGAAGGCTACACCTTC. It specifies CASSLSLTGPEGYTF.

The gene calls are TRBV12-3 or TRBV12-4 and TRBJ2-5, with 14 bases lining up with TRBD2. Trimming cost V 3 bases and J 4 bases; bases outside gene matches: 4. The CDR3 covers 16 residues. The CDR3 nucleotides read TGTGCCAGCAGTTTTAGGACTAGCGGGGGGCCAGAGACCCAGTACTTC. It encodes CASSFRTSGGPETQYF.

This clonotype was seen a few times. The rearrangement uses TRBV6-1 and TRBJ1-4; tentatively, D is TRBD1 (5 bases). V lost 7 bases to trimming and J lost 4 bases, with 13 bases between them. CDR3 length: 14 residues. Germline CDR1 is MNHNS and CDR2 is SASEGT. CDR3 in DNA: TGTGCCAGCACTGCCGGACATGGTAATGAAAAACTGTTTTTT. It is translated as CASTAGHGNEKLFF.

The chain carries TRBV29-1 and TRBJ2-5; tentatively, D is TRBD2 (7 bases). CDR1 and CDR2 (germline): SQVTM, ANQGSEA. V was shortened by 6 bases and J by 4 bases, with 21 bases between the two germline ends. The CDR3 covers 15 residues. The chain's CDR3 is CSVVRGTPLRETQYF. The CDR3, as DNA: TGCAGCGTCGTGCGGGGGACACCGCTCCGAGAGACCCAGTACTTC.

This chain joins TRBV5-5 and TRBJ2-5, with TRBD2 as a possible D gene (6 bases). Trimming took 0 bases from V and 5 from J, leaving 11 bases between them. Germline CDR1 reads SGHKS; CDR2 reads YYEKEE (reference sequence). This CDR3 is 14 amino acids long. DNA for the CDR3: TGTGCCAGCAGCTTGGCGGAGGGCGGCGAGACCCAGTACTTC. Protein sequence: CASSLAEGGETQYF.

CDR3 sequence reads: CASRVGGSYNEQFF. CDR3 bases: TGTGCCAGCAGGGTGGGTGGCTCCTACAATGAGCAGTTCTTC. The rearrangement uses TRBV12-3 or TRBV12-4 and TRBJ2-1; D gene ambiguous. The CDR3 is 14 amino acids. The V gene lost 6 bases and the J gene lost 0 bases, with 9 bases spanning the gap.

This clonotype was observed many times. The chain recombines TRBV30 with TRBJ2-3; D call uncertain. Germline-derived CDR1 and CDR2 are GTSNPN and SVGIG (reference sequence). The CDR3 runs 14 residues. V was cut by 3 bases and J by 6 bases, with 16 bases left in between. The CDR3 coding sequence is TGTGCCTGGAGGGGTGACCCCGGCAGGGATACGCAGTATTTT. This translates into CAWRGDPGRDTQYF. The whole variable domain, remainder taken from reference TRBV30 and TRBJ2-3, is SQTIHQWPATLVQPVGSPLSLECTVEGTSNPNLYWYRQAAGRGLQLLFYSVGIGQISSEVPQNLSASRPQDRQFILSSKKLLLSDSGFYLCAWRGDPGRDTQYFGPGTRLTVL.

This sequence joins TRBV7-2 and TRBJ2-2, with D perhaps matching TRBD1 (6 bases). CDR1 SGHTA and CDR2 FQGNSA come from the germline V gene. Trimming removed 5 bases from V and 1 base from J, with 11 bases in between. The CDR3 is 15 amino acids. The CDR3 nucleotides are TGTGCCAGCAGCATGAAGACAGGGAACACCGGGGAGCTGTTTTTT. This encodes CASSMKTGNTGELFF.

The sample holds many counts of this clonotype. The chain uses TRBV7-2 and TRBJ2-7; 7 bases map to TRBD1. J lost 4 bases, V lost 5 bases, and 8 bases had no gene match. This CDR3 has 14 amino acids. Germline CDR1 reads SGHTA; CDR2 reads FQGNSA. This CDR3 reads CASSLEAGGYEQYF. CDR3 DNA: TGTGCCAGCAGCCTAGAAGCAGGGGGATACGAGCAGTACTTC.

The table lists this clonotype with many counts. The V call is TRBV5-1, the J call TRBJ2-1, with 13 bases fitting TRBD2. Germline CDR1 and CDR2: SGHRS and YFSETQ. This CDR3 region has 16 residues. The V gene end was trimmed by 4 bases and the J gene end by 3 bases; junction bases not matched to a gene: 4. CDR3 DNA sequence: TGCGCCAGCAGCCGTAGGACTAGCGGGGGCTACAATGAGCAGTTCTTC. It yields the protein CASSRRTSGGYNEQFF.

This clonotype showed up just a few times. The rearrangement joins TRBV3-1 to TRBJ2-7, with a weak D call TRBD1 (5 bases). V shed 1 base and J shed 3 bases, with 10 bases lying between them. The length of the CDR3 is 14 residues. Germline V lookup: CDR1 LGHDT, CDR2 YNNKEL (reference sequence). CDR3 in DNA: TGTGCCAGCAGCCAAGGTACAGGTTTCTACGAGCAGTACTTC. Translated: CASSQGTGFYEQYF.

With respect to this clonotype: Mismatch with germline at one junction end may stem from a read error. The V gene is TRBV5-1, the J gene TRBJ2-1, with unresolved D. CDR3 length: 13 amino acids. Germline V gene data show CDR1 as SGHRS and CDR2 as YFSETQ. The CDR3 here is CASSFSTMNEQFF. As DNA, the CDR3 is TGTGCCAGCAGCTTCTCAACTATGAATGAGCAGTTCTTC.

Ten or more counts support this clonotype. The chain has TRBV7-2 and TRBJ2-1, with 12 bases matching TRBD2. From germline, CDR1 is SGHTA and CDR2 FQGNSA. V lost 7 bases, J lost 7 bases, and 11 bases stayed unmatched. The CDR3 length is 16 residues. This chain's CDR3 is CASKGPPSGRENEQFF. CDR3 coding DNA: TGTGCCAGCAAGGGCCCGCCTAGCGGGAGGGAAAATGAGCAGTTCTTC.

This clonotype was recorded many times. This chain joins TRBV7-8 and TRBJ1-1, with no clear D. Looked up from germline, CDR1 is SGHVS and CDR2 is FQNEAQ. There are 13 residues in the CDR3. V was clipped by 3 bases and J by 3 bases, with 8 bases between them. This CDR3 reads CASSFGVYTEAFF. DNA of the CDR3: TGTGCCAGCAGCTTCGGCGTGTACACTGAAGCTTTCTTT.

Comment on this clonotype: Being one base from a much bigger clone, this may be a read error. The V call is TRBV28, the J call TRBJ1-1, with D possibly matching TRBD1 (5 bases). There are 11 residues in the CDR3. Germline-derived CDR1 and CDR2 are MDHEN and SYDVKM. The chain's CDR3 is CARSFGDRRLF. CDR3 coding DNA: TGTGCCCGCAGTTTCGGGGACCGTCGGCTCTTT.

This clonotype occurred many times. The CDR3 region has the DNA TGCAGCGTTGGTGACAGGGGGCCCTACGAGCAGTACTTC. Protein product: CSVGDRGPYEQYF. The chain recombines TRBV29-1 with TRBJ2-7; 10 nucleotides line up with TRBD1. Looked up from germline, CDR1 is SQVTM and CDR2 is ANQGSEA. The V gene end was trimmed by 4 bases and the J gene end by 2 bases; junction bases not matched to a gene: 2. The CDR3 runs to 13 residues.

This clonotype was seen a few times. A much bigger clone sits one base away, suggesting this may be a read error. The CDR3 bases are TGTGCCAGCAGCCTTCCAGGCAGGGCCTACGAGCAGTACTTC. Translated, it gives CASSLPGRAYEQYF. The chain combines TRBV28 with TRBJ2-7; the D gene is possibly TRBD1 (5 bases). Germline V lookup: CDR1 MDHEN, CDR2 SYDVKM. The length of the CDR3 is 14 residues. V was clipped by 6 bases and J by 2 bases, with 14 bases between them.

This clonotype was counted at least ten times. The rearrangement uses TRBV3-1 and TRBJ2-5; a weak D match, TRBD2 (6 bases). Trimming cost V 4 bases and J 5 bases, with 14 bases left between them. The germline CDR1 and CDR2 sequences are LGHDT and YNNKEL (reference sequence). The CDR3 has 14 amino acids. The CDR3 protein is CASSLQGAGETQYF. DNA of the CDR3: TGTGCCAGCAGCCTCCAAGGGGCGGGGGAGACCCAGTACTTC.

A few counts support this clonotype. This chain connects TRBV6-1 to TRBJ2-2; 9 nucleotides line up with TRBD2. V was clipped by 1 base and J by 6 bases; unmatched bases: 12. Germline CDR1 and CDR2: MNHNS and SASEGT. CDR3 length equals 18 residues. CDR3 protein: CASSEELSGSVSSGELFF. DNA for the CDR3: TGTGCCAGCAGTGAAGAGCTTAGCGGGAGTGTTTCATCCGGGGAGCTGTTTTTT.

At least ten counts were recorded for this clonotype. V and J are TRBV11-1 and TRBJ2-7, with 7 positions matching TRBD1. The length of the CDR3 is 14 residues. After removal of 4 bases from V and 2 bases from J, the junction contained 5 bases not matched to a gene. Germline V gene data show CDR1 as SGHAT and CDR2 as FQDESV (reference sequence). CDR3 protein: CASSSTGEAYEQYF. CDR3 bases: TGTGCCAGCAGCTCCACAGGGGAAGCCTACGAGCAGTACTTC. Variable domain in full (rest from reference TRBV11-1 and TRBJ2-7): EAEVAQSPRYKITEKSQAVAFWCDPISGHATLYWYRQILGQGPELLVQFQDESVVDDSQLPKDRFSAERLKGVDSTLKIQPAELGDSAMYLCASSSTGEAYEQYFGPGTRLTVT.

This clonotype was seen many times. The rearrangement uses TRBV3-1 and TRBJ2-5; 8 nucleotides match TRBD2. The germline V gene encodes CDR1 LGHDT and CDR2 YNNKEL (reference sequence). Trimming took 3 bases from V and 3 from J; bases not matched to a gene: 15. The CDR3 covers 18 residues. CDR3 residues: CASSHGGSLGAGEETQYF. For the CDR3, the DNA is TGTGCCAGCAGCCATGGGGGTTCCCTCGGAGCGGGGGAAGAGACCCAGTACTTC.

This clonotype was observed many times. The CDR3 DNA is TGTGCCTGGAGTGTTCTTACCAACACTGAAGCTTTCTTT. This translates into CAWSVLTNTEAFF. The rearrangement joins TRBV30 to TRBJ1-1; D unclear. Germline assignment: CDR1 GTSNPN and CDR2 SVGIG (reference sequence). This CDR3 contains 13 residues. V was clipped by 0 bases and J by 2 bases, with 7 bases between them.

This clonotype has only a few counts. The rearrangement uses TRBV28 and TRBJ2-3, with D unresolved. Germline loops: CDR1 MDHEN, CDR2 SYDVKM. V was cut by 10 bases and J by 2 bases, with 13 bases left in between. The CDR3 contains 13 residues. The CDR3 loop is CATENRYTDTQYF. The CDR3, as DNA: TGTGCCACCGAAAACCGGTACACAGATACGCAGTATTTT.